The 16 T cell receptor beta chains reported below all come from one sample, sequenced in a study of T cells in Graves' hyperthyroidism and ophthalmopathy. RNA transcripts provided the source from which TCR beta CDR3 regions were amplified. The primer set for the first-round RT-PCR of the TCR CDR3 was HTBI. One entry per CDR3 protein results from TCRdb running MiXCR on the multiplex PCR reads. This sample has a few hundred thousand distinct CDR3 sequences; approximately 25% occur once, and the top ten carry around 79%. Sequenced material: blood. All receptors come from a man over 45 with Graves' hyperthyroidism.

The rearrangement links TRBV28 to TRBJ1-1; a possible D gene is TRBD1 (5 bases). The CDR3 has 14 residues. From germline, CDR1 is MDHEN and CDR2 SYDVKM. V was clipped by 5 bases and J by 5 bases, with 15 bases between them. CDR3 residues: CASSVPSGMTEAFF. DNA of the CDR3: TGTGCCAGCAGTGTTCCCTCAGGGATGACTGAAGCTTTCTTT.

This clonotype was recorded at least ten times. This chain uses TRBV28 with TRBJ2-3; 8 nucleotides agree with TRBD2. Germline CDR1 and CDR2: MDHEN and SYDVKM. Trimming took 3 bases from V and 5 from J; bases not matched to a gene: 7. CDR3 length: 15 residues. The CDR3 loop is CASSFGGGVGDTQYF. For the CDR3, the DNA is TGTGCCAGCAGTTTCGGGGGGGGAGTGGGAGATACGCAGTATTTT.

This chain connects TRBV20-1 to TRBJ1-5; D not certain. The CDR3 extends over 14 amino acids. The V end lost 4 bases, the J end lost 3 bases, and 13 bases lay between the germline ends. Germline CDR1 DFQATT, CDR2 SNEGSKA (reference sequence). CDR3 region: CSATGGDLNQPQHF. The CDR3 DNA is TGCAGTGCTACAGGCGGGGATCTCAATCAGCCCCAGCATTTT.

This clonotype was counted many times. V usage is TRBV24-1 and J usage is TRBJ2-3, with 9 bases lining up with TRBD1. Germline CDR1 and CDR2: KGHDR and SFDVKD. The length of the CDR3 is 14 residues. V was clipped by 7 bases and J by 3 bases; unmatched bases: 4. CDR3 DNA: TGTGCCACCAGCCGGACAGGGGATACAGATACGCAGTATTTT. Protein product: CATSRTGDTDTQYF.

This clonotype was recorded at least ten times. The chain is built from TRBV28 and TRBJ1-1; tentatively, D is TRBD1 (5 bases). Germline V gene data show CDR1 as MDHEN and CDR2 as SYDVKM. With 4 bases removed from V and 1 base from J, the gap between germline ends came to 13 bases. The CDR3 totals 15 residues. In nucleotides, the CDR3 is TGTGCCAGCAGTTGGGGCACCATAGGGAACACTGAAGCTTTCTTT. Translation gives CASSWGTIGNTEAFF.

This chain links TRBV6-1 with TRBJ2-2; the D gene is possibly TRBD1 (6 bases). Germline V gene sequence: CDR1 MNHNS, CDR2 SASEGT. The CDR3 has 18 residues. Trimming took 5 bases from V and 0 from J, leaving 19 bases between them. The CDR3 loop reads CASSTFWGGGANTGELFF. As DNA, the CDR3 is TGTGCCAGCAGTACCTTTTGGGGTGGGGGCGCGAACACCGGGGAGCTGTTTTTT.

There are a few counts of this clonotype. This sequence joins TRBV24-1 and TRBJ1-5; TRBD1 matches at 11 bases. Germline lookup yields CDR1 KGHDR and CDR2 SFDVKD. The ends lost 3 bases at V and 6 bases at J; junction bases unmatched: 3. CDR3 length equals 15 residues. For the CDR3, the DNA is TGTGCCACCAGTGATCCGGGACAGGGGGGTCAGCCCCAGCATTTT. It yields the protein CATSDPGQGGQPQHF.

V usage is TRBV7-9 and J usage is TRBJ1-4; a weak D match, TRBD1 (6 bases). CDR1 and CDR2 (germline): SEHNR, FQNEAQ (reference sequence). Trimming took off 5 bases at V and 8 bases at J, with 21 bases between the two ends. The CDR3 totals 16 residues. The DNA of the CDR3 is TGTGCCAGCAGCCCGTATGGCAGGGGTTTAAACGAAAAACTGTTTTTT. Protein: CASSPYGRGLNEKLFF.

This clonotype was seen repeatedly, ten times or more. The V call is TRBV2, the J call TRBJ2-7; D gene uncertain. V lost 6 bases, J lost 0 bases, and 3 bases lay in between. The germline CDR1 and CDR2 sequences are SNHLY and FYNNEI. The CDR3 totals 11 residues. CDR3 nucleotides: TGTGCCAGCAGCTACTCCTACGAGCAGTACTTC. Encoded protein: CASSYSYEQYF.

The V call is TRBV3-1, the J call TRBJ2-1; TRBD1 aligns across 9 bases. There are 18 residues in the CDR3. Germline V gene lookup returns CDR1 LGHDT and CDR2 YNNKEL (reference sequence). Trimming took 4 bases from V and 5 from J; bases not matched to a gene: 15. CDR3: CASSLLAVGTGFNNEQFF. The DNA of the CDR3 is TGTGCCAGCAGCCTACTAGCCGTAGGGACAGGGTTTAACAATGAGCAGTTCTTC.

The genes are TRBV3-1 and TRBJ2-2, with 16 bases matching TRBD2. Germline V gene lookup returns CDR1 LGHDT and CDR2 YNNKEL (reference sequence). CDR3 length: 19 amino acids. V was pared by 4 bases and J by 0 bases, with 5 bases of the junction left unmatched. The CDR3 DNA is TGTGCCAGCAGCCGCTCCGGGACTAGCGGGAGGGCGAACACCGGGGAGCTGTTTTTT. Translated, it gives CASSRSGTSGRANTGELFF.

CDR3: CASSIQGVNTGELFF. The CDR3 DNA follows: TGTGCCAGTAGCATACAAGGGGTGAACACCGGGGAGCTGTTTTTT. J is TRBJ2-2 and V is TRBV19, with TRBD1 as a possible D gene (5 bases). Germline CDR1 LNHDA, CDR2 SQIVND (reference sequence). The CDR3 consists of 15 residues. Trimming removed 6 bases from V and 1 base from J, with 12 bases in between. The variable domain in full, completed from reference TRBV19 and TRBJ2-2, reads DGGITQSPKYLFRKEGQNVTLSCEQNLNHDAMYWYRQDPGQGLRLIYYSQIVNDFQKGDIAEGYSVSREKKESFPLTVTSAQKNPTAFYLCASSIQGVNTGELFFGEGSRLTVL.

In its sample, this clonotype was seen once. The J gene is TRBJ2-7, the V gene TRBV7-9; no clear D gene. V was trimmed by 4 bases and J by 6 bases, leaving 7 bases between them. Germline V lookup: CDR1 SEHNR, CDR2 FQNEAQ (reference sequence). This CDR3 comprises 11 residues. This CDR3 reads CASSSRCEQYF. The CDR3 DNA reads TGTGCCAGCAGCTCAAGATGCGAGCAGTACTTC.

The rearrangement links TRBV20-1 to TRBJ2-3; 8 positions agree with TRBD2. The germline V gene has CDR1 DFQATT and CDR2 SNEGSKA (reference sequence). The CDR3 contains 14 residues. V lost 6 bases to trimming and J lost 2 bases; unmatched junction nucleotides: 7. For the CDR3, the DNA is TGCAGTGCGAGGGGCGGGAGGAACACAGATACGCAGTATTTT. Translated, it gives CSARGGRNTDTQYF.

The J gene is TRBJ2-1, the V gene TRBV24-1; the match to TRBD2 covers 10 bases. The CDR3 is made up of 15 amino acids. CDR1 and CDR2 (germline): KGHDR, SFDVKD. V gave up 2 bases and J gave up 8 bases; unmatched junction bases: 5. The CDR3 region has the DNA TGTGCCACCAGTGATTCCTCTAGCGGGAGCGATGAGCAGTTCTTC. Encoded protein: CATSDSSSGSDEQFF.

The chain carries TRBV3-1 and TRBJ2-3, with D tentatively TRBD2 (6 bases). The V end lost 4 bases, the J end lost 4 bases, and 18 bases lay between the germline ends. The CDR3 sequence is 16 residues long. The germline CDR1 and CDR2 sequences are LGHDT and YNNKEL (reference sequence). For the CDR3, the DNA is TGTGCCAGCAGCCCCGAACTAGCCGATCCCCCAGATACGCAGTATTTT. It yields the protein CASSPELADPPDTQYF.